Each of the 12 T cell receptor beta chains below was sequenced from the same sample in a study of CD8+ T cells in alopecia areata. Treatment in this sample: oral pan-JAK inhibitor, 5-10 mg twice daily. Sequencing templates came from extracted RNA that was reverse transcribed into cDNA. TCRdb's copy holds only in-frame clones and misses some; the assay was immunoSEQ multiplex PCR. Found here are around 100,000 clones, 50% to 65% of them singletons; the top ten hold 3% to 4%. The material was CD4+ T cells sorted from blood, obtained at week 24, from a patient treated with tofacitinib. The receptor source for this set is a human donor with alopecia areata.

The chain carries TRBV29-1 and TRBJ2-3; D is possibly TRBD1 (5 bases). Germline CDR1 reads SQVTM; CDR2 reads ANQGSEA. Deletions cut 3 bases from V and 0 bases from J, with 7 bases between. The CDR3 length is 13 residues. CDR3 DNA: TGCAGCGTTGAGCGACAGAGCACAGATACGCAGTATTTT. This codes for CSVERQSTDTQYF.

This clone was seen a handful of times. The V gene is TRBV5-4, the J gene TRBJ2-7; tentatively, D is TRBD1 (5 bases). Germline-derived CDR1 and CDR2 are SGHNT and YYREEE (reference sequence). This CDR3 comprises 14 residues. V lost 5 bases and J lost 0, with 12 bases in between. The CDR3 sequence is CASSSRTSSYEQYF. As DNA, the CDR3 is TGTGCCAGCAGTTCCCGGACAAGCTCCTACGAGCAGTACTTC. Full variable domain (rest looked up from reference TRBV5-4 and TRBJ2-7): ETGVTQSPTHLIKTRGQQVTLRCSSQSGHNTVSWYQQALGQGPQFIFQYYREEENGRGNFPPRFSGLQFPNYSSELNVNALELDDSALYLCASSSRTSSYEQYFGPGTRLTVT.

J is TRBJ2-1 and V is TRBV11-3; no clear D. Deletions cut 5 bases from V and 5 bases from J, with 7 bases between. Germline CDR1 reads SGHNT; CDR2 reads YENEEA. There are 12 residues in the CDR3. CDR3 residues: CASSPLDNEQFF. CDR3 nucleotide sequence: TGTGCCAGCAGCCCCCTGGACAATGAGCAGTTCTTC.

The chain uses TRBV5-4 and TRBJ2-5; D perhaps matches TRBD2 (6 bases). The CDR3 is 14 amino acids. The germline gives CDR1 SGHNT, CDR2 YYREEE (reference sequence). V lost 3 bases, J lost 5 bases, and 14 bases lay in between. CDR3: CASSWNRDSETQYF. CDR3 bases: TGTGCCAGCAGCTGGAACCGGGACTCTGAGACCCAGTACTTC.

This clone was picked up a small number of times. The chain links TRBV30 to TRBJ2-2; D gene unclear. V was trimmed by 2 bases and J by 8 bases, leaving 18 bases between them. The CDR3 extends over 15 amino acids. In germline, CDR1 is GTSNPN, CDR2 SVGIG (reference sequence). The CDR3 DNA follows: TGTGCCTGGAGTAAAGGGATGGGTGATCATGGGGAGCTGTTTTTT. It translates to CAWSKGMGDHGELFF.

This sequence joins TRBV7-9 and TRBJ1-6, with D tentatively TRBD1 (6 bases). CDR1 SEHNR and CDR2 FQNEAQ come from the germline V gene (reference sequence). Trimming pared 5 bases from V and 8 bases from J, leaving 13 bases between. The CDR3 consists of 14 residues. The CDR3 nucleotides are TGTGCCAGCAGCCCCATAAGGGGGGATTCACCCCTCCACTTT. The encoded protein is CASSPIRGDSPLHF.

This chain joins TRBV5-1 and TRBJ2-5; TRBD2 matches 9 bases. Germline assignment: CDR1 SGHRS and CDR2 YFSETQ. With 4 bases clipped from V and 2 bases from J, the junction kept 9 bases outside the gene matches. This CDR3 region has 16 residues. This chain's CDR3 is CASSLSGTSPQETQYF. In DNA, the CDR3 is TGCGCCAGCAGCCTCTCCGGGACTAGCCCTCAAGAGACCCAGTACTTC.

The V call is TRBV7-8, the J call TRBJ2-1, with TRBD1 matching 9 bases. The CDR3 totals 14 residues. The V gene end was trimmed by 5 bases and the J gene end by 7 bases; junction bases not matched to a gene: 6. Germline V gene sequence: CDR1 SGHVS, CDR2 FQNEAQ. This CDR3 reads CASSRRDRDNEQFF. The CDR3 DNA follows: TGTGCCAGCAGCCGCCGGGACAGGGATAATGAGCAGTTCTTC.

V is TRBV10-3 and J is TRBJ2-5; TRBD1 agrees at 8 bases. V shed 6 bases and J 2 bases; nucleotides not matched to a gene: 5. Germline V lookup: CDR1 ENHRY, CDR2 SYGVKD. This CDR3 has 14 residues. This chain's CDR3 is CAISNRDRQETQYF. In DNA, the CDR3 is TGTGCCATCAGCAACCGGGACAGGCAAGAGACCCAGTACTTC.

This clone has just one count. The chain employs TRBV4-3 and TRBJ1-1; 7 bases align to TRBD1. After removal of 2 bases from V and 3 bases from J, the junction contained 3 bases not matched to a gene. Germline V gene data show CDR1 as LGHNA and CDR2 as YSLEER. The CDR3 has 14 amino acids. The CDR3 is CASSQQGGYTEAFF. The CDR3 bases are TGCGCCAGCAGCCAACAGGGGGGGTACACTGAAGCTTTCTTT.

CDR3 DNA: TGCGCCAGCAGGCGACCGGGCCGAACCCGAGATACGCAGTATTTT. This encodes CASRRPGRTRDTQYF. V and J are TRBV4-1 and TRBJ2-3; D gene uncertain. V gave up 6 bases and J gave up 5 bases, with 18 bases separating them. Germline CDR1 is MGHRA and CDR2 is YSYEKL. The length of the CDR3 is 15 residues.

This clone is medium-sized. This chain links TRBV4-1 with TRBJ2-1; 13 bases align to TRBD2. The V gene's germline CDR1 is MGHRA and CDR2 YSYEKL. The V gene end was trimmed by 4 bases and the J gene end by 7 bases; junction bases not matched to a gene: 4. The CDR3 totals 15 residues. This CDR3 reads CASSPGLAGKNEQFF. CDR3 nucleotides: TGCGCCAGCAGCCCGGGACTAGCGGGGAAGAATGAGCAGTTCTTC.